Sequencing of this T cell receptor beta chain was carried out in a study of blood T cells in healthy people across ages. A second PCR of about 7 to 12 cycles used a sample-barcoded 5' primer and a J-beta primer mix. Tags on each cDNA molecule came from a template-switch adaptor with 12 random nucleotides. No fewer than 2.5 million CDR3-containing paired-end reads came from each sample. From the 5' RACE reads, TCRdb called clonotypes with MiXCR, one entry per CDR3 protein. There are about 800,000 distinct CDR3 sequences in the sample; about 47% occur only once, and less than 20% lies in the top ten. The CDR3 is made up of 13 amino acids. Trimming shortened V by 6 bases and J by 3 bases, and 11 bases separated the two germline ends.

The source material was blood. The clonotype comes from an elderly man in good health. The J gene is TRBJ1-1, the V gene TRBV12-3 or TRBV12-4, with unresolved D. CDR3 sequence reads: CASSNRDYTEAFF. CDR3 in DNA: TGTGCCAGCAGCAATAGGGATTACACTGAAGCTTTCTTT.